In this sample, the clone carrying this T cell receptor beta chain turned up many times. A read error may be the cause here, since a much bigger clone is one base away. Other DNA sequences in the sample encode the same CDR3. TCRdb used MiXCR to call clones anew from the PCR reads. Seen here are roughly 63,000 clones, under 20% observed once, and the top ten hold more than 9%. Every patient was untreated before thyroid surgery. These data belong to a study of metastatic and nonmetastatic thyroid tumors. Turning to the study itself: Repertoires were compared across blood and tumor or nodule tissue from malignant and benign thyroid patients.

The germline V gene has CDR1 MDHEN and CDR2 SYDVKM. The CDR3 runs 12 residues. With 8 bases removed from V and 8 bases from J, the gap between germline ends came to 15 bases. The V and J genes are TRBV28 and TRBJ1-2; D not resolved. The sequence derives from a male donor with papillary thyroid cancer or a benign thyroid nodule (not recorded which). Some clones in this sample may be carry-over from other donors' samples. Material for sequencing was blood. CDR3 DNA: TGTGCCAGCTTTACTCCGGTGGACGGCTACACCTTC. Residues: CASFTPVDGYTF.